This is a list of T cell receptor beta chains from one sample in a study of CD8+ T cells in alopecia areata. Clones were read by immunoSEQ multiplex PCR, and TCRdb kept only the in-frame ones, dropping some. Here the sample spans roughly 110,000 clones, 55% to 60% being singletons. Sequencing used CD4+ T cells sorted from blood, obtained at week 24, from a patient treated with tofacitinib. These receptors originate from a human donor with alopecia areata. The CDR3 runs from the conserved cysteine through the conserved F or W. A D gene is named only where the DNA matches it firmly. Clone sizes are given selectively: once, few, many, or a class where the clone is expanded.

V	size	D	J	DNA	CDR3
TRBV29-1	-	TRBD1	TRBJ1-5	TGCAGCGTTGTTTGGCAGGGGGTGGATCAGCCCCAGCATTTT	CSVVWQGVDQPQHF
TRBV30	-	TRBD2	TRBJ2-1	TGTGCCTGGAGGACTAGCGGGGGACACAATGAGCAGTTCTTC	CAWRTSGGHNEQFF
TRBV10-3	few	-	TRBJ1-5	TGTGCCATCAGTGAAGAAAGTGGGGGCAATCAGCCCCAGCATTTT	CAISEESGGNQPQHF
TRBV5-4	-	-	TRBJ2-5	TGTGCCAGCAGCCTTAAAGAAGGTTTGGAGACCCAGTACTTC	CASSLKEGLETQYF
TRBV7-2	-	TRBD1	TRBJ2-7	TGTGCCAGCACCTTAGGGGACAGGGGGCAAGAGCAGTACTTC	CASTLGDRGQEQYF
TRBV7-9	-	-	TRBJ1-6	TGTGCCAGCAGCTTAGCGTTGGGATCACCCCTCCACTTT	CASSLALGSPLHF
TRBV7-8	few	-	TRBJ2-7	TGTGCCAGCAGCTTATCCGGTAGAGGCGACTACGAGCAGTACTTC	CASSLSGRGDYEQYF
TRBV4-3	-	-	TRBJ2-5	TGCGCCAGCAGCCGGGGGACCGAAGAGACCCAGTACTTC	CASSRGTEETQYF
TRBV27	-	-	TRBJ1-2	TGTGCCAGCAGTTTATTAGGCCAGCCCTTCTATGGCTACACCTTC	CASSLLGQPFYGYTF
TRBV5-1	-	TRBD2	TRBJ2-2	TGCGCCAGCAGCCCCTGGACTAGCGGGGGAACCGGGGAGCTGTTTTTT	CASSPWTSGGTGELFF
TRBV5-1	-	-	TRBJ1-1	TGCGCCAGCAGCTTCAACAGGAACACTGAAGCTTTCTTT	CASSFNRNTEAFF
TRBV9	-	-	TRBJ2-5	TGTGCCAGCAGCGTATGGGGGAGCGGCGAGACCCAGTACTTC	CASSVWGSGETQYF
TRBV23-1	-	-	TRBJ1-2	TGCGCCAGCAGTCAATCCACAGGTCCTAACTATGGCTACACCTTC	CASSQSTGPNYGYTF